The clone carrying this T cell receptor (beta chain) was seen just once. The target antigen is unknown. This entry is derived from a study of T cell responses to AZD1222 COVID-19 vaccine. Study results and caveats: Scientists sampled the repertoires only once the peak T cell response had passed. Spike was spanned by vaccine-associated CD4 TCRs, which were dominant at 160-218 and 743-854. Only 6 or 7 people who got AZD1222 tested seropositive at baseline.

CDR3 length: 14 residues. V was pared by 4 bases and J by 2 bases, with 12 bases between. In germline, CDR1 is SGHRS, CDR2 YFSETQ. Sequencing was performed with immunoSEQ multiplex PCR; in TCRdb, only in-frame clones are kept and a portion is missing. The data contain about 81,000 clones, approximately 83% of them singletons. The chain employs TRBV5-1 and TRBJ2-5, with D hard to call. The sequence was collected from an adult who received the AZD1222 COVID-19 vaccine. The material was peripheral blood, obtained 28 days after the second AZD1222 dose. The CDR3 here is CASSEEPRQETQYF. The CDR3 DNA is TGCGCCAGCAGCGAAGAGCCCCGACAAGAGACCCAGTACTTC.